This T cell receptor beta chain was captured by sequencing in a study of T cells expressing NK-cell markers. General observations from the study: A range of about 1.0-7.0% of CD8+ T cells consisted of dominant NKG2C+ clonotypes in several donors.

TCRdb reprocessed the 5' RACE reads; each CDR3 protein has one entry and no DNA is given. Its table records about 440,000 distinct CDR3 sequences. The CDR3 is 15 amino acids. The V gene's germline CDR1 is SEHNR and CDR2 FQNEAQ (reference sequence). Comment on this clonotype: No antigen is known for it.

The material sequenced was blood T cells: a sorted CD56 or NKG2C T cell subset, CD4+ or CD8+ T cells, or bulk PBMC T cells (not recorded which). The TCR was taken from a woman between 18 and 75 years old in good health. The rearrangement joins TRBV7-9 to TRBJ2-5; TCRdb designates TRBD2, a call that cannot be tested without DNA. The CDR3 region is CASSPDTSGGETQYF.